This TCR beta chain was obtained from a study of cytomegalovirus exposure and HLA in healthy donors. Comment on this clone: Its antigen is unknown.

60 Vbeta and 13 Jbeta primers were used in PCR. Produced via immunoSEQ multiplex PCR; TCRdb's table is partial and in-frame only. The repertoire holds 150,000 to 200,000 clones, approximately 80% seen once, with approximately 2.9% in the top ten. The trim removed 2 bases at V and 1 base at J, leaving 4 bases unmatched. CDR1 is SGHVS and CDR2 is FQNEAQ in the germline V gene. CDR3 length: 16 residues. Study-wide results and caveats: V- and J-gene trimming in TCR beta was tied to a missense DCLRE1C variant by an analysis performed later. HLA-A and HLA-B allele assignments for most subjects were reportedly predicted accurately using TCR beta sequences.

The sample taken for sequencing was PBMCs. The sequence derives from a female donor in good health and CMV-seronegative. The rearrangement uses TRBV7-8 and TRBJ2-2; 7 bases fit TRBD1. The CDR3 nucleotides read TGTGCCAGCAGCTTATTCCGGGACAGGAACACCGGGGAGCTGTTTTTT. It encodes CASSLFRDRNTGELFF.